A single sample gave rise to the 31 T cell receptor beta chains below, sequenced in a study of T cells in Graves' hyperthyroidism and ophthalmopathy. TCR beta CDR3 regions were amplified from RNA. First-round RT-PCR targeting the TCR CDR3 was performed with the HTBI primer set. Using its own MiXCR run on the multiplex PCR reads, TCRdb lists one record per CDR3 protein. The data hold about 520,000 distinct CDR3 sequences, with around 22% observed a single time. The sequencing input was blood. These receptors all come from a woman under 40 with Graves' ophthalmopathy.

This clonotype was detected many times. J is TRBJ2-7 and V is TRBV6-5, with D perhaps TRBD1 (7 bases). The germline CDR1 and CDR2 sequences are MNHEY and SVGAGI. The CDR3 is 13 residues long. The V and J ends lost 7 bases and 3 bases respectively, with 13 bases between them. The CDR3 loop reads CASINQGGYEQYF. The CDR3 DNA reads TGTGCCAGCATCAACCAGGGGGGCTACGAGCAGTACTTC.

In its sample, this clonotype was seen many times. This chain links TRBV19 with TRBJ2-7; a possible D gene is TRBD1 (6 bases). Germline V CDR1 and CDR2: LNHDA, SQIVND (reference sequence). This CDR3 is 13 amino acids long. The germline V and J ends were trimmed by 5 bases and 2 bases, with 10 bases remaining between them. The chain's CDR3 is CASSVTGPYEQYF. The DNA for the CDR3 is TGTGCCAGTAGTGTGACAGGCCCCTACGAGCAGTACTTC.

The rearrangement links TRBV6-5 to TRBJ2-7; D may match TRBD1 or TRBD2 (6 bases each). The CDR3 runs 14 residues. Germline V gene sequence: CDR1 MNHEY, CDR2 SVGAGI. V lost 1 base and J 2 bases, leaving 9 bases between the germline ends. The CDR3 protein is CASSYYGGPYEQYF. DNA for the CDR3: TGTGCCAGCAGTTACTACGGGGGCCCCTACGAGCAGTACTTC.

This clonotype was picked up many times. The chain uses TRBV20-1 and TRBJ1-1; D is perhaps TRBD1 (6 bases). Germline values: CDR1 DFQATT, CDR2 SNEGSKA (reference sequence). There are 14 residues in the CDR3. Trimming took off 6 bases at V and 1 base at J, with 15 bases between the two ends. CDR3 bases: TGCAGTGCCCGGGACACCGACCCGAACACTGAAGCTTTCTTT. It translates to CSARDTDPNTEAFF.

This clonotype has a count of ten or more. This chain connects TRBV9 to TRBJ1-1; D not certain. The CDR3 has 13 amino acids. V was clipped by 5 bases and J by 1 base, with 9 bases between them. CDR1 is SGDLS, CDR2 YYNGEE, per germline. CDR3 DNA: TGTGCCAGCAGTAGACTCACGAACACTGAAGCTTTCTTT. This sequence encodes CASSRLTNTEAFF.

This clonotype was observed at least ten times. The chain has TRBV12-3 or TRBV12-4 and TRBJ1-1, with D possibly matching TRBD1 (6 bases). The CDR3 is 14 amino acids. The ends were cut back, 7 bases at V and 3 bases at J, with 15 bases in the middle. This CDR3 is CASTSYGGDTEAFF. In DNA form, the CDR3 reads TGTGCCAGCACCTCATACGGGGGCGACACTGAAGCTTTCTTT.

This clonotype came up many times. This chain links TRBV6-4 with TRBJ2-7; the D gene is possibly TRBD2 (5 bases). Germline V CDR1 and CDR2: MRHNA, SNTAGT. This CDR3 has 17 amino acids. The germline V and J ends were trimmed by 5 bases and 1 base, with 21 bases remaining between them. The CDR3 reads CASSTGSGGRPSYEQYF. The CDR3 DNA reads TGTGCCAGCAGTACGGGGAGTGGAGGACGACCATCCTACGAGCAGTACTTC.

Ten or more counts support this clonotype. The rearrangement uses TRBV12-3 or TRBV12-4 and TRBJ2-2; TRBD2 might be the D (6 bases). The V gene lost 9 bases and the J gene lost 5 bases, with 16 bases spanning the gap. This CDR3 is 14 amino acids long. This CDR3 reads CASRQAGRTGELFF. The CDR3 nucleotides are TGTGCCAGTCGTCAGGCAGGGAGGACCGGGGAGCTGTTTTTT.

This rearrangement joins TRBV12-3 or TRBV12-4 to TRBJ1-2; 7 bases fit TRBD1. The CDR3 is made up of 14 amino acids. The ends lost 0 bases at V and 7 bases at J; junction bases unmatched: 5. CDR3 bases: TGTGCCAGCAGTTTAGCGGGGAAGGGGGCTGGCTACACCTTC. It encodes CASSLAGKGAGYTF.

This clonotype occurred many times. CDR3 DNA sequence: TGTGCCAGCAGTGATCGACGGGACACCCTCTCTGGGGCCAACGTCCTGACTTTC. Amino acids: CASSDRRDTLSGANVLTF. The gene calls are TRBV28 and TRBJ2-6, with D perhaps matching TRBD1 (6 bases). V dropped 5 bases and J dropped 0 bases, with 17 bases sitting between them. Germline CDR1 MDHEN, CDR2 SYDVKM. CDR3 length: 18 residues.

This clonotype was seen many times. The V gene is TRBV15, the J gene TRBJ1-2, with TRBD1 matching over 7 bases. The CDR3 is 16 residues long. Trimming removed 0 bases from V and 7 bases from J; junction bases left unmatched: 11. The germline V gene has CDR1 LNHNV and CDR2 YYDKDF (reference sequence). As DNA, the CDR3 is TGTGCCACCAGCAGAGATCTGAACAGGGGAGTGAGTGGCTACACCTTC. Its protein product is CATSRDLNRGVSGYTF.

The V call is TRBV6-1, the J call TRBJ2-7; D is possibly TRBD1 (6 bases). The CDR3 loop spans 14 amino acids. V dropped 6 bases and J dropped 9 bases, with 21 bases sitting between them. The V gene's germline CDR1 is MNHNS and CDR2 SASEGT. Here the CDR3 reads CASSQGGGLVRQYF. CDR3 DNA sequence: TGTGCCAGCAGCCAAGGTGGGGGCTTGGTTAGGCAGTACTTC.

A few counts support this clonotype. V and J are TRBV6-1 and TRBJ1-1; D perhaps matches TRBD1 (5 bases). This CDR3 has 15 amino acids. With 6 bases removed from V and 1 base from J, the gap between germline ends came to 15 bases. Germline V gene data show CDR1 as MNHNS and CDR2 as SASEGT. CDR3 residues: CASRDAGQGNTEAFF. In DNA, the CDR3 is TGTGCCAGCAGGGACGCGGGGCAGGGGAACACTGAAGCTTTCTTT.

This clonotype turned up a few times. Sequence at one end of the junction differs from germline and may be a read error. J is TRBJ2-7 and V is TRBV19; weak D call: TRBD2 (5 bases). This CDR3 is 14 amino acids long. Germline V gene sequence: CDR1 LNHDA, CDR2 SQIVND (reference sequence). CDR3 DNA: TGTGCCAGTAGTCCCGGACGGCGGGCCTACGAGCAGCACTTC. It encodes CASSPGRRAYEQHF. Using reference TRBV19 and TRBJ2-7 for the parts outside the CDR3, the full variable domain is DGGITQSPKYLFRKEGQNVTLSCEQNLNHDAMYWYRQDPGQGLRLIYYSQIVNDFQKGDIAEGYSVSREKKESFPLTVTSAQKNPTAFYLCASSPGRRAYEQHFGPGTRLTVT.

This clonotype was detected ten times or more. The chain uses TRBV2 and TRBJ2-7; no clear D. This CDR3 has 12 amino acids. V lost 7 bases and J 0 bases, leaving 7 bases between the germline ends. Per germline, CDR1 SNHLY and CDR2 FYNNEI. Here the CDR3 reads CASKRHSYEQYF. The CDR3 DNA is TGTGCCAGCAAACGGCACTCCTACGAGCAGTACTTC.

This clonotype was recorded many times. The chain has TRBV6-5 and TRBJ2-5; 12 bases line up with TRBD2. Germline V gives CDR1 MNHEY, CDR2 SVGAGI. Germline trimming cut 5 bases from V and 1 base from J; bases unmatched to any gene: 2. This CDR3 comprises 15 residues. The CDR3: CASSQGLAGQETQYF. As DNA, the CDR3 is TGTGCCAGCAGTCAGGGACTAGCGGGCCAAGAGACCCAGTACTTC.

This clonotype was seen many times. The chain combines TRBV4-3 with TRBJ1-1, with D unresolved. Between the trimmed V and J ends, which lost 1 base and 5 bases, there was a span of 11 bases. Germline loops: CDR1 LGHNA, CDR2 YSLEER. The CDR3 consists of 14 residues. CDR3 in amino acids: CASSQGRGRTEAFF. The CDR3 nucleotides read TGCGCCAGCAGCCAAGGAAGAGGGAGAACTGAAGCTTTCTTT.

This clonotype occurred many times. The chain carries TRBV5-1 and TRBJ2-7, with TRBD1 matching 7 bases. The V gene end was trimmed by 2 bases and the J gene end by 2 bases; junction bases not matched to a gene: 4. In germline, CDR1 is SGHRS, CDR2 YFSETQ. The CDR3 is 14 residues long. The DNA for the CDR3 is TGCGCCAGCAGCTTCGGACAGGATCCCTACGAGCAGTACTTC. Its protein is CASSFGQDPYEQYF.

The chain has TRBV6-5 and TRBJ2-4; 10 nucleotides line up with TRBD1. Per germline, CDR1 MNHEY and CDR2 SVGAGI. With 0 bases clipped from V and 3 bases from J, the junction kept 5 bases outside the gene matches. This CDR3 has 17 residues. In nucleotides, the CDR3 is TGTGCCAGCAGTTACTCAAGGGACAGGGGAATCAAAAACATTCAGTACTTC. Translated, it gives CASSYSRDRGIKNIQYF.

This clonotype occurred many times. The V gene is TRBV11-1, the J gene TRBJ2-7; D tentatively fits TRBD1 or TRBD2 (7 bases each). V shed 4 bases and J shed 2 bases, with 24 bases lying between them. This CDR3 has 18 amino acids. The germline V gene encodes CDR1 SGHAT and CDR2 FQDESV (reference sequence). CDR3 loop: CASSSQGGENLRPYEQYF. The CDR3 DNA reads TGTGCCAGCAGCTCCCAGGGGGGGGAAAACCTACGGCCCTACGAGCAGTACTTC.

About this clonotype: Germline is not matched at one junction end, which may reflect a read error. The chain couples TRBV29-1 to TRBJ1-5, with 7 nucleotides matching TRBD1. This CDR3 has 15 amino acids. Germline V lookup: CDR1 SQVTM, CDR2 ANQGSEA. CDR3 in amino acids: CSVEEGTVGNQPQHF. The CDR3 DNA is TGCAGCGTTGAAGAAGGGACAGTGGGCAATCAGCCTCAGCATTTT.

This clonotype has at least ten counts. CDR3 loop: CASSQDSYYYGYTF. DNA for the CDR3: TGTGCCAGCAGCCAGGACAGCTACTACTATGGCTACACCTTC. V and J are TRBV3-1 and TRBJ1-2; tentative D call: TRBD1 (6 bases). This CDR3 contains 14 residues. The germline gives CDR1 LGHDT, CDR2 YNNKEL (reference sequence). Trimming cost V 3 bases and J 3 bases, with 11 bases left between them.

The table lists this clonotype with many counts. This chain joins TRBV12-3 or TRBV12-4 and TRBJ2-6; 7 bases line up with TRBD1. The CDR3 has 18 amino acids. Trimming cost V 4 bases and J 0 bases; bases outside gene matches: 9. DNA for the CDR3: TGTGCCAGCAGTTCGACAGACAGGGTTAACTCTGGGGCCAACGTCCTGACTTTC. It specifies CASSSTDRVNSGANVLTF.

This chain's CDR3 is CSARAQGSVSNQPQHF. The CDR3 region has the DNA TGCAGTGCTAGAGCCCAGGGGAGCGTTAGCAATCAGCCCCAGCATTTT. The chain links TRBV20-1 to TRBJ1-5; D is possibly TRBD1 (6 bases). The germline V gene encodes CDR1 DFQATT and CDR2 SNEGSKA (reference sequence). The CDR3 length is 16 residues. V was pared by 1 base and J by 0 bases, with 13 bases between.

This clonotype was observed a few times. Germline is not matched at one junction end, which may reflect a read error. The chain is built from TRBV9 and TRBJ2-5, with D perhaps assigned TRBD1 or TRBD2 (6 bases each). Germline CDR1 reads SGDLS; CDR2 reads YYNGEE. The CDR3 extends over 14 amino acids. DNA for the CDR3: TGTGCCAGCAGCGTAGCAGTGGGGGGCTGGACCAAGTACTTC. Protein: CASSVAVGGWTKYF.

The chain links TRBV11-2 to TRBJ2-7; D gene unclear. This CDR3 spans 15 amino acids. Trimming stripped 1 base from V and 6 bases from J, with 16 bases between. The V gene's germline CDR1 is SGHAT and CDR2 FQNNGV. This CDR3 reads CASSLGVPPSREQYF. CDR3 bases: TGTGCCAGCAGCTTAGGGGTTCCCCCGAGCCGCGAGCAGTACTTC.

This clonotype was detected only a few times. J is TRBJ1-6 and V is TRBV11-2; D is ambiguous. CDR1 SGHAT and CDR2 FQNNGV come from the germline V gene. The ends were cut back, 0 bases at V and 10 bases at J, with 13 bases in the middle. The CDR3 is 15 amino acids. The CDR3 DNA reads as TGTGCCAGCAGCTTAGAACCTGGGGTTGGGTCACCCCTCCACTTT. Amino acid sequence: CASSLEPGVGSPLHF.

V and J are TRBV12-3 or TRBV12-4 and TRBJ2-5; perhaps TRBD1 as D (5 bases). The length of the CDR3 is 15 residues. V dropped 5 bases and J dropped 4 bases, with 17 bases sitting between them. The CDR3 nucleotides are TGTGCCAGCAGTCCCCCGACAGACCTGCGAGAGACCCAGTACTTC. Its translation: CASSPPTDLRETQYF.

This clonotype was observed at least ten times. In nucleotides, the CDR3 is TGTGCCAGCAGGCGTACAGGGGGCGGCTACACCTTC. Amino acid sequence: CASRRTGGGYTF. This chain joins TRBV28 and TRBJ1-2; 9 positions agree with TRBD1. J lost 8 bases, V lost 6 bases, and 4 bases had no gene match. The CDR3 extends over 12 amino acids. Germline V CDR1 and CDR2: MDHEN, SYDVKM.

At least ten counts were recorded for this clonotype. The genes are TRBV12-3 or TRBV12-4 and TRBJ1-1; D perhaps matches TRBD1 (5 bases). CDR3 size: 13 residues. The germline V and J ends were trimmed by 3 bases and 8 bases, with 13 bases remaining between them. CDR3 bases: TGTGCCAGCAGTTTCAGGGAAAGCCCGGAAGCTTTCTTT. Translating it yields CASSFRESPEAFF.

This clonotype was counted between two and nine times. J is TRBJ1-2 and V is TRBV11-2; D not resolved. CDR3 length: 14 amino acids. Germline V gene sequence: CDR1 SGHAT, CDR2 FQNNGV. V was trimmed by 2 bases and J by 1 base, leaving 8 bases between them. The CDR3 here is CASSLLENNYGYTF. DNA for the CDR3: TGTGCCAGCAGCTTACTTGAAAATAACTATGGCTACACCTTC.